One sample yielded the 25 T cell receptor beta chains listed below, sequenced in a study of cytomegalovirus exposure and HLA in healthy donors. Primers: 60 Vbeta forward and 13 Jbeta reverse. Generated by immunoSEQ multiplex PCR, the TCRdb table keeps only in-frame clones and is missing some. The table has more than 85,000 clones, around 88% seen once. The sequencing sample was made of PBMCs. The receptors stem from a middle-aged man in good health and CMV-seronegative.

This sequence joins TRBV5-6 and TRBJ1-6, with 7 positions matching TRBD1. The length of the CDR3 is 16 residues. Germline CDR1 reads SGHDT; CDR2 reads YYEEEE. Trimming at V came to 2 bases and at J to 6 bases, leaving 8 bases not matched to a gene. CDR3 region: CASSFWGQRSNSPLHF. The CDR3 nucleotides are TGTGCCAGCAGCTTCTGGGGACAGAGAAGTAATTCACCCCTCCACTTT.

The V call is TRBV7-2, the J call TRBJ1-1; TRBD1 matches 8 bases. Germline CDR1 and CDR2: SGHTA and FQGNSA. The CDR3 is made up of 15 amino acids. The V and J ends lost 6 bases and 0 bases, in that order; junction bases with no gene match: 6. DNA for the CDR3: TGTGCCAGCAGGGTGACAGGGGAAATGAACACTGAAGCTTTCTTT. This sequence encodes CASRVTGEMNTEAFF.

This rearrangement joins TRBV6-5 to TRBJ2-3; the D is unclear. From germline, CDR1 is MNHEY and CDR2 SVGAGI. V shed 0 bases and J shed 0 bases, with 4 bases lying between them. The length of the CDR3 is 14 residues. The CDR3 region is CASSYSRSTDTQYF. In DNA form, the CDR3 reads TGTGCCAGCAGTTACTCCAGAAGCACAGATACGCAGTATTTT.

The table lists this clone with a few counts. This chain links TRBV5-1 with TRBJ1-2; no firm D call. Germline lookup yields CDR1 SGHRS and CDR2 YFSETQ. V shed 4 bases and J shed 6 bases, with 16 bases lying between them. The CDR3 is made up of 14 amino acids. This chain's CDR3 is CASSQRVAMDGYTF. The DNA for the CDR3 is TGCGCCAGCAGCCAAAGAGTAGCGATGGATGGCTACACCTTC.

The DNA of the CDR3 is TGCGCCAGCAGTGATTCAGGGGAGGGCAATTCACCCCTCCACTTT. This sequence encodes CASSDSGEGNSPLHF. This chain uses TRBV10-1 with TRBJ1-6, with a tentative D call TRBD1 (6 bases). V dropped 3 bases and J dropped 7 bases, with 13 bases sitting between them. CDR1 is WNHNN, CDR2 SYGVQD, per germline (reference sequence). The CDR3 spans 15 residues.

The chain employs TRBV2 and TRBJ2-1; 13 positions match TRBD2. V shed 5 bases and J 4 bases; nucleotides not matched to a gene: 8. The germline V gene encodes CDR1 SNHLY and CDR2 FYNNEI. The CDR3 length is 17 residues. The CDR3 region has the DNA TGTGCCAGCAGTTACTCGGGACTAGCGGGGATTTACAATGAGCAGTTCTTC. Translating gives CASSYSGLAGIYNEQFF. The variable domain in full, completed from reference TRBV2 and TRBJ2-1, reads EPEVTQTPSHQVTQMGQEVILRCVPISNHLYFYWYRQILGQKVEFLVSFYNNEISEKSEIFDDQFSVERPDGSNFTLKIRSTKLEDSAMYFCASSYSGLAGIYNEQFFGPGTRLTVL.

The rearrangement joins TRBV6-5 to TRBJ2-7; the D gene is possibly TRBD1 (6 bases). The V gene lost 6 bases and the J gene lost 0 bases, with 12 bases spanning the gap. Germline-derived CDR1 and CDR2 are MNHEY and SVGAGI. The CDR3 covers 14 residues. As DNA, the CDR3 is TGTGCCAGCAGCCGGACAGTCAGCTCCTACGAGCAGTACTTC. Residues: CASSRTVSSYEQYF.

The CDR3 DNA reads TGTGCCAGCAGCTTAGATGGTAGGGAGGAGACCCAGTACTTC. Translating it yields CASSLDGREETQYF. The rearrangement uses TRBV11-2 and TRBJ2-5, with D possibly TRBD2 on 5 matching bases. The V and J ends lost 0 bases and 5 bases respectively, with 10 bases between them. The CDR3 is 14 residues long. Germline V gene sequence: CDR1 SGHAT, CDR2 FQNNGV.

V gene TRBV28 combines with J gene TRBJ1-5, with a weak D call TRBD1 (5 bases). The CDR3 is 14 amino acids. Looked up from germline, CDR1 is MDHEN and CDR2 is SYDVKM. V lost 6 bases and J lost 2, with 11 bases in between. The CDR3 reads CASRQDSRNQPQHF. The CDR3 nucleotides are TGTGCCAGCAGGCAAGACAGCCGCAATCAGCCCCAGCATTTT. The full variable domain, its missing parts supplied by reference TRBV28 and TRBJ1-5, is DVKVTQSSRYLVKRTGEKVFLECVQDMDHENMFWYRQDPGLGLRLIYFSYDVKMKEKGDIPEGYSVSREKKERFSLILESASTNQTSMYLCASRQDSRNQPQHFGDGTRLSIL.

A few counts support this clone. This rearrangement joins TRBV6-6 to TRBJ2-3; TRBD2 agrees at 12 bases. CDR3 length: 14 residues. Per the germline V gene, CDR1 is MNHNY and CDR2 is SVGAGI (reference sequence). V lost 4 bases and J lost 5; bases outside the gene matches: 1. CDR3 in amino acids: CASSWGLAGDTQYF. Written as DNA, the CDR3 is TGTGCCAGCAGTTGGGGACTAGCGGGAGATACGCAGTATTTT.

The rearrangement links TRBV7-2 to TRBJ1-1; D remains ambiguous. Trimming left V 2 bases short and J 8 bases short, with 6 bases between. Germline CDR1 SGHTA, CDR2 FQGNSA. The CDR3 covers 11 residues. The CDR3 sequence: CASSLRGEAFF. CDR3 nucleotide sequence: TGTGCCAGCAGCTTACGTGGCGAAGCTTTCTTT.

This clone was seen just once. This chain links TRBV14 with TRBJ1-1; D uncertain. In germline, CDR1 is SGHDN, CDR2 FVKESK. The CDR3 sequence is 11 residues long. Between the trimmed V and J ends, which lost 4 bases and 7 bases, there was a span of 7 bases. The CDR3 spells CASSPPIEAFF. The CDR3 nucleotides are TGTGCCAGCAGCCCCCCCATTGAAGCTTTCTTT.

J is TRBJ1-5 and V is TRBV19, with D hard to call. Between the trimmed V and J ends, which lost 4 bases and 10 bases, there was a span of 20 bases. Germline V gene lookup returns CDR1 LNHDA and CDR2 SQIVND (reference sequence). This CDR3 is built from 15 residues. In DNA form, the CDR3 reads TGTGCCAGTAGTACCACGCGATGGGAGGGAGAACCCCAGCATTTT. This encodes CASSTTRWEGEPQHF.

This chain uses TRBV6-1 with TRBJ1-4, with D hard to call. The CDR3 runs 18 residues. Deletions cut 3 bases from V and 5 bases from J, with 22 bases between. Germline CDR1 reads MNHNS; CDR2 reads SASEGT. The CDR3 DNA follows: TGTGCCAGCAGTGACTGTCCAAGTCTCCTAGTCGACAATGAAAAACTGTTTTTT. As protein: CASSDCPSLLVDNEKLFF.

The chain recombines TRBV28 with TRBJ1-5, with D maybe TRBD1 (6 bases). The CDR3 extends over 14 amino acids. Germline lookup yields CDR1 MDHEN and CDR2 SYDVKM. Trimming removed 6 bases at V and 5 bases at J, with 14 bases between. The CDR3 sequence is CASSLGTLHQPQHF. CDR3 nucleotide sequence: TGTGCCAGCAGCCTTGGGACACTTCATCAGCCCCAGCATTTT.

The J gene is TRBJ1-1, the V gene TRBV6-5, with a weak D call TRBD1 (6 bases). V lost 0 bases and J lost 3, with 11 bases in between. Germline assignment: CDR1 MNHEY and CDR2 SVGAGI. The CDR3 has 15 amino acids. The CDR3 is CASSYSGGDYTEAFF. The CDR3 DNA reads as TGTGCCAGCAGTTACTCAGGGGGGGATTACACTGAAGCTTTCTTT.

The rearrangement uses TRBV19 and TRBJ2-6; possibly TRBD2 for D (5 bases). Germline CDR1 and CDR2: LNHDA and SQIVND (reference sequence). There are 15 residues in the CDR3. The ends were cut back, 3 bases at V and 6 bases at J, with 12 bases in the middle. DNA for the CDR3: TGTGCCAGTAGTATGGAGGCCGGCGCGGCCAACGTCCTGACTTTC. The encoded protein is CASSMEAGAANVLTF.

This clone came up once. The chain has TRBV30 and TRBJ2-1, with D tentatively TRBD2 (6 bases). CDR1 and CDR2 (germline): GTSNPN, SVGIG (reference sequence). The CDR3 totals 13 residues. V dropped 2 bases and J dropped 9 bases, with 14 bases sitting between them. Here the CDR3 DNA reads TGTGCCTGGAGTATGGTGGGCGGGGTTGAGCAGTTCTTC. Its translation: CAWSMVGGVEQFF.

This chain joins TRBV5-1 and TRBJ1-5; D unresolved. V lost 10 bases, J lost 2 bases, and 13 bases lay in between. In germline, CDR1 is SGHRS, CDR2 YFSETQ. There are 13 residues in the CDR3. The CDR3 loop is CASREEGNQPQHF. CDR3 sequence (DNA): TGCGCCTCCCGGGAGGAAGGCAATCAGCCCCAGCATTTT. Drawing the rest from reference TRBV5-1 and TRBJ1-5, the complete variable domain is KAGVTQTPRYLIKTRGQQVTLSCSPISGHRSVSWYQQTPGQGLQFLFEYFSETQRNKGNFPGRFSGRQFSNSRSEMNVSTLELGDSALYLCASREEGNQPQHFGDGTRLSIL.

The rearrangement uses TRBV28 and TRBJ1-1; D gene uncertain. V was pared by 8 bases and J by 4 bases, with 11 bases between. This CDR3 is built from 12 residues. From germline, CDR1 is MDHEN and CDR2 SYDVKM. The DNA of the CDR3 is TGTGCCAGCGCCGCACTGCTCACTGAAGCTTTCTTT. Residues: CASAALLTEAFF.

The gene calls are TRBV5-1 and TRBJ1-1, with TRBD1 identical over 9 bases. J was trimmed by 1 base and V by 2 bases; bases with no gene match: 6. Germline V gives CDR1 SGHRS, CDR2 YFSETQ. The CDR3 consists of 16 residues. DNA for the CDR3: TGCGCCAGCAGCTTCGGACAGGGGCAAGGGAACACTGAAGCTTTCTTT. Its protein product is CASSFGQGQGNTEAFF.

Written as DNA, the CDR3 is TGTGCCAGCAGGGGGGGGAACCATGAGCAGTTCTTC. Its translation: CASRGGNHEQFF. The rearrangement links TRBV25-1 to TRBJ2-1, with 7 bases aligning to TRBD2. The V gene's germline CDR1 is MGHDK and CDR2 SYGVNS. The CDR3 loop spans 12 amino acids. The ends lost 6 bases at V and 8 bases at J; junction bases unmatched: 4.

The chain's CDR3 is CASSTARASGGSYNEQFF. The DNA for the CDR3 is TGTGCCAGCAGCACCGCTAGGGCTAGCGGGGGGTCCTACAATGAGCAGTTCTTC. The chain couples TRBV5-6 to TRBJ2-1, with TRBD2 matching over 11 bases. Germline V gene lookup returns CDR1 SGHDT and CDR2 YYEEEE. Trimming cost V 4 bases and J 1 base; bases outside gene matches: 10. The CDR3 covers 18 residues.

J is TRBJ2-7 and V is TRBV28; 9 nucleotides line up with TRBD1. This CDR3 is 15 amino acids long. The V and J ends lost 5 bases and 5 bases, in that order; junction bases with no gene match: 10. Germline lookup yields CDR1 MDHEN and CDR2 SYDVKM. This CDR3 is CASSTTGTGHHEQYF. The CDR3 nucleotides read TGTGCCAGCAGTACGACCGGGACAGGGCACCACGAGCAGTACTTC.

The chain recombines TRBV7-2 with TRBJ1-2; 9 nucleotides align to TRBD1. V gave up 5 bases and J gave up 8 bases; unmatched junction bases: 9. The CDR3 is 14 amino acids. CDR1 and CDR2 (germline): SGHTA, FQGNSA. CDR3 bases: TGTGCCAGCAGCACCCGAACAGGGGGCATCGGCTACACCTTC. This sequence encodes CASSTRTGGIGYTF.